This TCR beta chain is from a study of technical replicates of blood from several donors. CDR3 length: 17 amino acids. Per germline, CDR1 LNHDA and CDR2 SQIVND (reference sequence). The trim removed 3 bases at V and 5 bases at J, leaving 14 bases unmatched. Sequenced by immunoSEQ multiplex PCR; TCRdb stores in-frame clones only, minus some. The repertoire holds 100,000 or so clones, with almost 97% as singletons. Specimen: T cells isolated from PBMCs. The TCR was taken from a human donor in good health. J is TRBJ2-5 and V is TRBV19, with 8 bases that match TRBD1. The CDR3: CASSIIFGTGGDETQYF. CDR3 DNA sequence: TGTGCCAGTAGTATTATTTTCGGAACAGGGGGTGATGAGACCCAGTACTTC.